The next 26 T cell receptor beta chains were all read from a single sample in a study of Ad26.COV2.S vaccination and SARS-CoV-2 variants (dated by TCRdb to 2020 to 2022). Per the publication, the treatment or condition label means: 15 to 20 received Ad26.COV2.S at low or high dose, single or two shots; several received placebo; per-sample allocation not given. For vaccine and placebo recipients, repertoires were sequenced using samples collected on day 63 after the first injection. Libraries were built with the immunoSEQ multiplex PCR assay. Drawn from immuneACCESS, this table holds only the in-frame rearrangements with V and J called that TCRdb kept. Clones are partly lost; checked studies trace under half to an unresolved V gene and leave the rest unexplained. The table for this sample lists more than 350,000 clones; more than 80% of them were counted only once. The ten largest clonotypes hold 9.5% to 15% of the sample.

The sample in question was peripheral blood, obtained in a trial of Ad26.COV2.S vaccine versus placebo. These receptors all stem from a person aged 18-65 years who received the Ad26.COV2.S COVID-19 vaccine or a placebo.

The chain carries TRBV10-1 and TRBJ1-1; tentative D call: TRBD1 (5 bases). Germline CDR1 reads WNHNN; CDR2 reads SYGVQD (reference sequence). The CDR3 runs to 17 residues. V lost 7 bases and J 0 bases, leaving 21 bases between the germline ends. The CDR3, as DNA: TGCGCCAGCACCCTCCCCCTTCAGGGTTCTGTGAACACTGAAGCTTTCTTT. Translated: CASTLPLQGSVNTEAFF.

V gene TRBV4-3 combines with J gene TRBJ2-6; D is unresolved. CDR1 is LGHNA, CDR2 YSLEER, per germline. V was cut by 0 bases and J by 0 bases, with 12 bases left in between. The CDR3 contains 18 residues. The CDR3 DNA reads TGCGCCAGCAGCCAAGACACGATAAAAAGCTCTGGGGCCAACGTCCTGACTTTC. It yields the protein CASSQDTIKSSGANVLTF.

The chain combines TRBV6-6 with TRBJ2-7, with 9 bases identical to TRBD1. After removal of 6 bases from V and 5 bases from J, the junction contained 2 bases not matched to a gene. Germline-derived CDR1 and CDR2 are MNHNY and SVGAGI (reference sequence). The CDR3 totals 12 residues. The CDR3 DNA reads as TGTGCCAGCAGGGACAGGGGAAACGAGCAGTACTTC. It encodes CASRDRGNEQYF.

About this clone: This same CDR3 is encoded by further DNA sequences in the sample. The chain employs TRBV6-5 and TRBJ1-1; 8 nucleotides align to TRBD1. Germline CDR1 and CDR2: MNHEY and SVGAGI. This CDR3 comprises 13 residues. J was trimmed by 4 bases and V by 5 bases; bases with no gene match: 3. The CDR3 reads CASSLTGGTEAFF. CDR3 nucleotide sequence: TGTGCCAGCAGTCTAACAGGGGGCACTGAAGCTTTCTTT.

The V call is TRBV10-3, the J call TRBJ1-3; 7 bases match TRBD1. Germline CDR1 and CDR2: ENHRY and SYGVKD. The CDR3 totals 14 residues. After removal of 4 bases from V and 0 bases from J, the junction contained 0 bases not matched to a gene. Written as DNA, the CDR3 is TGTGCCATCAGTGGGGACAGCTCTGGAAACACCATATATTTT. Translated: CAISGDSSGNTIYF.

The rearrangement uses TRBV27 and TRBJ1-5; D is possibly TRBD1 (5 bases). The CDR3 has 12 amino acids. Germline values: CDR1 MNHEY, CDR2 SMNVEV (reference sequence). V was clipped by 5 bases and J by 16 bases, with 18 bases between them. DNA for the CDR3: TGTGCCAGCAGTCCTATTCGAGGGGTTTACCATTTT. Its translation is CASSPIRGVYHF.

The chain recombines TRBV5-1 with TRBJ2-7, with 12 bases lining up with TRBD2. CDR3 length: 18 amino acids. Germline V gene lookup returns CDR1 SGHRS and CDR2 YFSETQ. The V gene end was trimmed by 4 bases and the J gene end by 2 bases; junction bases not matched to a gene: 13. Written as DNA, the CDR3 is TGCGCCAGCAGCCCGGGACTAGCGGGTGCGATCTACCCCTACGAGCAGTACTTC. Its translation: CASSPGLAGAIYPYEQYF.

The chain is built from TRBV7-2 and TRBJ2-5; D not resolved. Germline values: CDR1 SGHTA, CDR2 FQGNSA. V was trimmed by 1 base and J by 4 bases, leaving 22 bases between them. CDR3 length equals 18 residues. CDR3 protein: CASSLVSTSSIRRETQYF. CDR3 bases: TGTGCCAGCAGCTTAGTTTCCACATCCTCAATACGTCGAGAGACCCAGTACTTC.

The chain uses TRBV11-2 and TRBJ1-1, with D possibly matching TRBD1 (5 bases). This CDR3 has 13 residues. Trimming removed 8 bases from V and 6 bases from J, with 16 bases in between. CDR1 and CDR2 from the germline V gene are SGHAT and FQNNGV. CDR3 region: CASGGVRRAEAFF. DNA of the CDR3: TGTGCCAGCGGAGGGGTCCGTCGGGCTGAAGCTTTCTTT.

This sequence joins TRBV2 and TRBJ2-3; D unresolved. The ends were cut back, 2 bases at V and 4 bases at J, with 1 base in the middle. In germline, CDR1 is SNHLY, CDR2 FYNNEI. This CDR3 has 11 amino acids. The CDR3: CASSESDTQYF. CDR3 in DNA: TGTGCCAGCAGTGAATCAGATACGCAGTATTTT.

This chain connects TRBV5-8 to TRBJ2-5, with 8 nucleotides matching TRBD1. CDR1 is SGHTS and CDR2 is YDEGEE in the germline V gene. CDR3 size: 16 residues. Trimming at V came to 4 bases and at J to 4 bases, leaving 12 bases not matched to a gene. Here the CDR3 DNA reads TGTGCCAGCAGCCTAGGGAGGACAGGGTGGCGAGAGACCCAGTACTTC. As protein: CASSLGRTGWRETQYF. Based on the CDR3 plus reference TRBV5-8 and TRBJ2-5, the full variable domain is EAGVTQSPTHLIKTRGQQATLRCSPISGHTSVYWYQQALGLGLQFLLWYDEGEERNRGNFPPRFSGRQFPNYSSELNVNALELEDSALYLCASSLGRTGWRETQYFGPGTRLLVL.

This chain joins TRBV9 and TRBJ2-5; the match to TRBD2 covers 7 bases. Germline V gene lookup returns CDR1 SGDLS and CDR2 YYNGEE. The CDR3 length is 16 residues. V lost 1 base, J lost 0 bases, and 6 bases stayed unmatched. DNA for the CDR3: TGTGCCAGCAGCGTAATCGGGGGGAGAGACCAAGAGACCCAGTACTTC. Amino acids: CASSVIGGRDQETQYF.

The V and J genes are TRBV7-9 and TRBJ2-2; a possible D gene is TRBD2 (5 bases). CDR1 and CDR2 from the germline V gene are SEHNR and FQNEAQ (reference sequence). The CDR3 spans 15 residues. The ends were cut back, 5 bases at V and 4 bases at J, with 14 bases in the middle. CDR3 sequence reads: CASSPSPRGTGELFF. CDR3 in DNA: TGTGCCAGCAGCCCCTCCCCCCGGGGCACCGGGGAGCTGTTTTTT.

J is TRBJ1-4 and V is TRBV27; tentatively, D is TRBD1 (5 bases). From germline, CDR1 is MNHEY and CDR2 SMNVEV (reference sequence). The CDR3 runs 16 residues. V was pared by 8 bases and J by 2 bases, with 18 bases between. This CDR3 is CASSRQLPRTNEKLFF. The CDR3 nucleotides read TGTGCCAGCTCTAGACAGCTACCTAGGACTAATGAAAAACTGTTTTTT.

The rearrangement links TRBV5-1 to TRBJ2-7; D possibly corresponds to TRBD1 (7 bases). Germline lookup yields CDR1 SGHRS and CDR2 YFSETQ. The CDR3 contains 15 residues. Trimming shortened V by 1 base and J by 4 bases, and 15 bases separated the two germline ends. CDR3 amino acids: CASSLMVQGGYEQYF. The CDR3 region has the DNA TGCGCCAGCAGCTTGATGGTCCAGGGGGGATACGAGCAGTACTTC.

This clone was recorded a few times. This chain links TRBV10-1 with TRBJ1-1, with D hard to call. The CDR3 is made up of 15 amino acids. V lost 2 bases and J lost 4, with 14 bases in between. Germline CDR1 reads WNHNN; CDR2 reads SYGVQD (reference sequence). The CDR3 protein is CASSERIGMGTEAFF. CDR3 nucleotide sequence: TGCGCCAGCAGTGAGAGGATAGGGATGGGCACTGAAGCTTTCTTT.

The chain recombines TRBV14 with TRBJ2-1; 7 positions agree with TRBD2. V lost 3 bases to trimming and J lost 9 bases; unmatched junction nucleotides: 20. Germline CDR1 and CDR2: SGHDN and FVKESK. The CDR3 extends over 18 amino acids. In nucleotides, the CDR3 is TGTGCCAGCAGCCAGGGGCAGTTTGGGACTATTGTTTCACCTGAGCAGTTCTTC. Translating it yields CASSQGQFGTIVSPEQFF. Using reference TRBV14 and TRBJ2-1 for the parts outside the CDR3, the full variable domain is EAGVTQFPSHSVIEKGQTVTLRCDPISGHDNLYWYRRVMGKEIKFLLHFVKESKQDESGMPNNRFLAERTGGTYSTLKVQPAELEDSGVYFCASSQGQFGTIVSPEQFFGPGTRLTVL.

The chain employs TRBV11-3 and TRBJ2-5, with no clear D. The V end was cut by 1 base, the J end by 5 bases, with 8 bases between. The CDR3 runs 13 residues. Germline lookup yields CDR1 SGHNT and CDR2 YENEEA. This CDR3 reads CASSLGVLETQYF. The CDR3 bases are TGTGCCAGCAGCTTAGGGGTCCTGGAGACCCAGTACTTC.

The chain employs TRBV30 and TRBJ2-7; possibly TRBD1 for D (6 bases). The CDR3 has 12 amino acids. Trimming left V 3 bases short and J 4 bases short, with 10 bases between. Germline CDR1 reads GTSNPN; CDR2 reads SVGIG (reference sequence). This CDR3 reads CAWRQGLYEQYF. The CDR3 bases are TGTGCCTGGAGGCAGGGGCTATACGAGCAGTACTTC.

This sequence joins TRBV19 and TRBJ2-3, with TRBD1 matching over 7 bases. The CDR3 consists of 13 residues. In germline, CDR1 is LNHDA, CDR2 SQIVND (reference sequence). With 5 bases clipped from V and 4 bases from J, the junction kept 3 bases outside the gene matches. The CDR3 loop reads CASSWGQPDTQYF. The CDR3 DNA is TGTGCCAGTAGTTGGGGACAGCCAGATACGCAGTATTTT.

This chain joins TRBV9 and TRBJ1-6, with no clear D. Germline assignment: CDR1 SGDLS and CDR2 YYNGEE. Trimming took off 3 bases at V and 7 bases at J, with 5 bases between the two ends. The CDR3 covers 12 residues. CDR3 DNA sequence: TGTGCCAGCAGCGAAACGAATTCACCCCTCCACTTT. Its protein is CASSETNSPLHF. Supplemented by reference TRBV9 and TRBJ1-6, the full variable domain reads DSGVTQTPKHLITATGQRVTLRCSPRSGDLSVYWYQQSLDQGLQFLIQYYNGEERAKGNILERFSAQQFPDLHSELNLSSLELGDSALYFCASSETNSPLHFGNGTRLTVT.

This clone was seen once. The DNA for the CDR3 is TGTGCCAGCAGCCCGGGACAGGAGTATAATGAGCAGTTCTTC. Amino acid sequence: CASSPGQEYNEQFF. The gene calls are TRBV6-2 or TRBV6-3 and TRBJ2-1; 8 nucleotides align to TRBD1. The J segment lost 7 bases and the V segment lost 6 bases, leaving 8 bases of the junction unmatched. Per the germline V gene, CDR1 is MNHEY and CDR2 is SVGEGT. The CDR3 consists of 14 residues.

This chain links TRBV24-1 with TRBJ2-2; 7 bases map to TRBD2. The CDR3 loop spans 16 amino acids. Germline CDR1 KGHDR, CDR2 SFDVKD. V lost 2 bases and J lost 3; bases outside the gene matches: 5. In DNA form, the CDR3 reads TGTGCCACCAGTGATTGGAAAAGCGGGGACACCGGGGAGCTGTTTTTT. Translating gives CATSDWKSGDTGELFF.

In DNA, the CDR3 is TGTGCCAGCAGTGTGGGAGCGGGAAACATTCAGTACTTC. Translating it yields CASSVGAGNIQYF. The chain couples TRBV27 to TRBJ2-4, with TRBD2 as a possible D gene (6 bases). The CDR3 has 13 residues. CDR1 MNHEY and CDR2 SMNVEV come from the germline V gene (reference sequence). The germline V and J ends were trimmed by 5 bases and 6 bases, with 11 bases remaining between them.

This chain connects TRBV7-9 to TRBJ2-7; 8 nucleotides align to TRBD2. This CDR3 contains 15 residues. V lost 4 bases, J lost 0 bases, and 5 bases stayed unmatched. From germline, CDR1 is SEHNR and CDR2 FQNEAQ (reference sequence). The CDR3 nucleotides read TGTGCCAGCAGCTCCTCGAGCGGGGGCTCCTACGAGCAGTACTTC. Translation: CASSSSSGGSYEQYF.

The CDR3 nucleotides are TGTGCCAGCAGGACATACGGGGGTGAAAAACTGTTTTTT. Translated: CASRTYGGEKLFF. The chain combines TRBV27 with TRBJ1-4; tentative D call: TRBD1 (5 bases). CDR3 size: 13 residues. CDR1 is MNHEY, CDR2 SMNVEV, per germline (reference sequence). V was pared by 6 bases and J by 7 bases, with 12 bases between.